One and the same sample provided the 18 T cell receptor beta chains below, sequenced in a study of T cells in Graves' hyperthyroidism and ophthalmopathy (dated by TCRdb to between 2018 and 2021). Receptors were amplified or captured by multiplex PCR. Data came from an Illumina HiSeq 2000. The TCR beta CDR3 regions were amplified from RNA transcripts. A first-round RT-PCR of the TCR CDR3 used the HTBI primer set with the Qiagen OneStep RT-PCR kit. Using fastp at Q25 and MiXCR, TCRdb reprocessed the public reads and kept productive beta chains. Every CDR3 protein is listed once, alongside the most common genes and DNA of its rows. Across this sample there are around 720,000 distinct CDR3 sequences, with roughly a third seen only once. The top ten clones comprise roughly 30% of the sample. Input material: blood. These receptors came from a woman aged 40 to 50 with Graves' hyperthyroidism.

The V call is TRBV4-2, the J call TRBJ1-5, with D unclear. The CDR3 is 15 residues long. The V end was cut by 0 bases, the J end by 9 bases, with 15 bases between. CDR1 is LGHNA and CDR2 is YNFKEQ in the germline V gene. The CDR3 sequence is CASSQDVAEEWPQHF. In DNA form, the CDR3 reads TGTGCCAGCAGCCAAGATGTAGCCGAAGAGTGGCCCCAGCATTTT.

This clonotype was counted ten times or more. The V and J genes are TRBV20-1 and TRBJ1-5, with D perhaps matching TRBD1 (6 bases). Trimming removed 5 bases from V and 0 bases from J, with 17 bases in between. The CDR3 runs 16 residues. Germline CDR1 reads DFQATT; CDR2 reads SNEGSKA (reference sequence). DNA for the CDR3: TGCAGTGCTTCAGGCCGGGACACCTATAGCAATCAGCCCCAGCATTTT. Its translation: CSASGRDTYSNQPQHF.

This chain links TRBV15 with TRBJ1-2, with D perhaps TRBD1 (6 bases). This CDR3 has 15 residues. Trimming took off 10 bases at V and 6 bases at J, with 24 bases between the two ends. The V gene's germline CDR1 is LNHNV and CDR2 YYDKDF (reference sequence). CDR3 in amino acids: CASSTPTRGRDGYTF. The CDR3 region has the DNA TGTGCCAGCAGTACCCCTACCAGGGGCAGGGATGGCTACACCTTC. The full variable domain, its missing parts supplied by reference TRBV15 and TRBJ1-2, is DAMVIQNPRYQVTQFGKPVTLSCSQTLNHNVMYWYQQKSSQAPKLLFHYYDKDFNNEADTPDNFQSRRPNTSFCFLDIRSPGLGDTAMYLCASSTPTRGRDGYTFGSGTRLTVV.

The chain joins TRBV6-6 to TRBJ2-7; 7 bases fit TRBD1. Germline V gene sequence: CDR1 MNHNY, CDR2 SVGAGI (reference sequence). Trimming at V came to 0 bases and at J to 4 bases, leaving 9 bases not matched to a gene. CDR3 size: 16 residues. DNA for the CDR3: TGTGCCAGCAGTTACTCTCCGGGACAGTCGGGGTACGAGCAGTACTTC. Translation gives CASSYSPGQSGYEQYF.

The V and J genes are TRBV10-3 and TRBJ1-6; TRBD1 agrees at 7 bases. V shed 0 bases and J 8 bases; nucleotides not matched to a gene: 16. Germline CDR1 reads ENHRY; CDR2 reads SYGVKD. The CDR3 is made up of 19 amino acids. The CDR3 DNA follows: TGTGCCATCAGTGAGTCGCACGCGATAAGGACAGGAGGGGATTCACCCCTCCACTTT. Amino acid sequence: CAISESHAIRTGGDSPLHF.

Concerning this clonotype: This sequence may be a read error, since a much larger clone differs from it by one base. This rearrangement joins TRBV7-2 to TRBJ2-7; 8 bases are a match to TRBD1. In germline, CDR1 is SGHTA, CDR2 FQGNSA. The CDR3 is 12 residues long. CDR3 nucleotides: TGTGCCGGCAGCCTCCAACGACAGGGGCCGTACTTC. It encodes CAGSLQRQGPYF.

This chain connects TRBV9 to TRBJ1-4; no firm D call. Trimming pared 0 bases from V and 0 bases from J, leaving 6 bases between. This CDR3 region has 15 residues. Germline V CDR1 and CDR2: SGDLS, YYNGEE. The CDR3 DNA reads TGTGCCAGCAGCGTAGAGCCTACAACTAATGAAAAACTGTTTTTT. It is translated as CASSVEPTTNEKLFF.

The chain has TRBV27 and TRBJ1-2; D call uncertain. Deletions cut 3 bases from V and 7 bases from J, with 9 bases between. This CDR3 contains 12 residues. The germline V gene encodes CDR1 MNHEY and CDR2 SMNVEV (reference sequence). Here the CDR3 reads CASSFKGGGYTF. As DNA, the CDR3 is TGTGCCAGCAGTTTCAAGGGTGGTGGCTACACCTTC.

The CDR3: CASSLTGSANYGYTF. CDR3 DNA sequence: TGTGCCAGTAGTCTTACAGGCTCAGCTAACTATGGCTACACCTTC. The chain carries TRBV19 and TRBJ1-2, with D perhaps TRBD1 (5 bases). Per germline, CDR1 LNHDA and CDR2 SQIVND (reference sequence). There are 15 residues in the CDR3. The ends were cut back, 5 bases at V and 0 bases at J, with 13 bases in the middle.

There are a few counts of this clonotype. J is TRBJ2-2 and V is TRBV4-2, with unresolved D. Germline V gene data show CDR1 as LGHNA and CDR2 as YNFKEQ. The CDR3 consists of 13 residues. The ends were cut back, 5 bases at V and 3 bases at J, with 7 bases in the middle. CDR3 residues: CASSEEYTGELFF. The CDR3 region has the DNA TGTGCCAGCAGCGAGGAGTACACCGGGGAGCTGTTTTTT.

Many counts were recorded for this clonotype. CDR3 protein: CASKGTSGTSYEQYF. In DNA form, the CDR3 reads TGTGCCAGCAAGGGGACTAGCGGGACATCCTACGAGCAGTACTTC. This rearrangement joins TRBV6-5 to TRBJ2-7; 13 bases fit TRBD2. Germline V CDR1 and CDR2: MNHEY, SVGAGI. The CDR3 runs 15 residues. V was clipped by 7 bases and J by 1 base; unmatched bases: 4.

The chain recombines TRBV29-1 with TRBJ1-4; D is ambiguous. Germline V gene sequence: CDR1 SQVTM, CDR2 ANQGSEA. V was cut by 6 bases and J by 6 bases, with 14 bases left in between. This CDR3 comprises 13 residues. CDR3 protein: CSVRQAPDEKLFF. CDR3 sequence (DNA): TGCAGCGTCCGCCAAGCACCGGATGAAAAACTGTTTTTT.

The table lists this clonotype with many counts. The CDR3: CASSVETGPHEQYF. In DNA form, the CDR3 reads TGTGCCAGCAGCGTTGAGACAGGGCCCCACGAGCAGTACTTC. The chain couples TRBV9 to TRBJ2-7, with TRBD1 matching 7 bases. The CDR3 totals 14 residues. With 2 bases clipped from V and 5 bases from J, the junction kept 7 bases outside the gene matches. In germline, CDR1 is SGDLS, CDR2 YYNGEE.

The V call is TRBV28, the J call TRBJ1-5; D not certain. In germline, CDR1 is MDHEN, CDR2 SYDVKM. The CDR3 covers 14 residues. The V and J ends lost 2 bases and 4 bases respectively, with 9 bases between them. The CDR3 region is CASSLISPNQPQHF. In DNA form, the CDR3 reads TGTGCCAGCAGTTTAATCAGCCCTAATCAGCCCCAGCATTTT.

This chain uses TRBV9 with TRBJ1-1; TRBD1 is a possible D gene (6 bases). Germline CDR1 SGDLS, CDR2 YYNGEE. Trimming removed 5 bases at V and 5 bases at J, with 16 bases between. This CDR3 is built from 14 residues. The CDR3 DNA is TGTGCCAGCAGTAATAGTCAGGGGAAAACTGAAGCTTTCTTT. Translation: CASSNSQGKTEAFF. Full variable domain (outside the CDR3, taken from reference TRBV9 and TRBJ1-1): DSGVTQTPKHLITATGQRVTLRCSPRSGDLSVYWYQQSLDQGLQFLIQYYNGEERAKGNILERFSAQQFPDLHSELNLSSLELGDSALYFCASSNSQGKTEAFFGQGTRLTVV.

DNA for the CDR3: TGTGCCAGCAGTCCCTACATGGATACGCAGTATTTT. Its protein is CASSPYMDTQYF. The V gene is TRBV12-3 or TRBV12-4, the J gene TRBJ2-3; D is uncertain. The V end lost 5 bases, the J end lost 6 bases, and 9 bases lay between the germline ends. The CDR3 totals 12 residues.

Points on this clonotype: Relative to the germline gene, one junction end is altered; a read error may explain this. The rearrangement uses TRBV27 and TRBJ2-7; 8 bases fit TRBD1. CDR3 size: 12 residues. CDR1 and CDR2 from the germline V gene are MNHEY and SMNVEV (reference sequence). CDR3 amino acids: CASSSSTGGKKF. The CDR3 DNA sequence: TGTGCCAGCAGTTCCTCTACAGGGGGTAAAAAGTTC.

As concerns this clonotype: Given a much more abundant clone one base away, this may be a read error. This chain links TRBV19 with TRBJ1-1; maybe TRBD1 (5 bases). The germline gives CDR1 LNHDA, CDR2 SQIVND (reference sequence). The CDR3 runs to 13 residues. Trimming shortened V by 5 bases and J by 7 bases, and 14 bases separated the two germline ends. The CDR3 protein is CASSLQGGGEAFF. The CDR3 DNA sequence: TGTGCCAGTAGTCTTCAGGGTGGTGGTGAAGCTTTCTTT.